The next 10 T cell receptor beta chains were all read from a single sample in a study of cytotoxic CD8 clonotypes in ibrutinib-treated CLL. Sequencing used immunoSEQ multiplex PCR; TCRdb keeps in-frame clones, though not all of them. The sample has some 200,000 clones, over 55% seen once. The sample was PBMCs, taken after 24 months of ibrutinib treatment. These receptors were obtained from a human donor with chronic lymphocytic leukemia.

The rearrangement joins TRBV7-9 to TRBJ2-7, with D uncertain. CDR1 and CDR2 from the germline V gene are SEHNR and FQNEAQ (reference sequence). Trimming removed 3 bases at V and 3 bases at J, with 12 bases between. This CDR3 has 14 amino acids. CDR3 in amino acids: CASSLGFDDYEQYF. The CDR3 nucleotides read TGTGCCAGCAGCTTGGGGTTCGACGACTACGAGCAGTACTTC.

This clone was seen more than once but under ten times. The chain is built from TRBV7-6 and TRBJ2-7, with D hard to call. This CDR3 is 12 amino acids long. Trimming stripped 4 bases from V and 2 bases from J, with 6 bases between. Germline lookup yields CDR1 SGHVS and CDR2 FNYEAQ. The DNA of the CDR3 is TGTGCCAGCAGCTCGGAACCCTACGAGCAGTACTTC. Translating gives CASSSEPYEQYF.

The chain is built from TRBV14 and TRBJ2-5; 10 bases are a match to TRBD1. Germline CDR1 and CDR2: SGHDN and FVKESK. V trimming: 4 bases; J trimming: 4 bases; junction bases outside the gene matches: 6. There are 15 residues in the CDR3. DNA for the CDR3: TGTGCCAGCAGCCTCAGACAGGGGGCAGGAGAGACCCAGTACTTC. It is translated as CASSLRQGAGETQYF.

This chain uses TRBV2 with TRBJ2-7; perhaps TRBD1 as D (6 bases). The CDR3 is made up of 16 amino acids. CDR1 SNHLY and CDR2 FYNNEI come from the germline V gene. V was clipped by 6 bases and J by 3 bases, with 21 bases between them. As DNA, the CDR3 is TGTGCCAGCAGGGAGTTACTACAGGGCCTCGGCTACGAGCAGTACTTC. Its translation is CASRELLQGLGYEQYF. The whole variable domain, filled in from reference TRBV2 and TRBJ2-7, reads EPEVTQTPSHQVTQMGQEVILRCVPISNHLYFYWYRQILGQKVEFLVSFYNNEISEKSEIFDDQFSVERPDGSNFTLKIRSTKLEDSAMYFCASRELLQGLGYEQYFGPGTRLTVT.

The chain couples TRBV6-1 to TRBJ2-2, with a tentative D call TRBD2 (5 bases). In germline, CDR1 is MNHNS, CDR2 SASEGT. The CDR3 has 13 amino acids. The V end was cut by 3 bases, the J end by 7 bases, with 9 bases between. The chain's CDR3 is CASSDWRSGELFF. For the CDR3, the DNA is TGTGCCAGCAGTGACTGGAGGAGCGGGGAGCTGTTTTTT.

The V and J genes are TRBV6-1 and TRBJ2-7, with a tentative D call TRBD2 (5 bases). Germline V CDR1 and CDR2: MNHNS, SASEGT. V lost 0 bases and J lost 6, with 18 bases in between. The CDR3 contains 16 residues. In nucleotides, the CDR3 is TGTGCCAGCAGTGAAGCGTACGGGGATCCCTTGTGCGAGCAGTACTTC. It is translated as CASSEAYGDPLCEQYF.

The CDR3 here is CASSFGAGNYNEQFF. The CDR3 DNA sequence: TGTGCCAGCAGCTTCGGAGCGGGAAACTACAATGAGCAGTTCTTC. This chain uses TRBV7-8 with TRBJ2-1, with 7 nucleotides matching TRBD2. The CDR3 loop spans 15 amino acids. With V trimmed by 3 bases and J by 3 bases, 5 bases remained unmatched. Per germline, CDR1 SGHVS and CDR2 FQNEAQ.

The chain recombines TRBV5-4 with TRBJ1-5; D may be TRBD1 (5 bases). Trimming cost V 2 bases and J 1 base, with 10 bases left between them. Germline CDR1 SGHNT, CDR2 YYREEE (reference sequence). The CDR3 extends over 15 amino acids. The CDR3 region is CASSFGGISNQPQHF. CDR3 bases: TGTGCCAGCAGCTTTGGGGGGATCAGCAATCAGCCCCAGCATTTT.

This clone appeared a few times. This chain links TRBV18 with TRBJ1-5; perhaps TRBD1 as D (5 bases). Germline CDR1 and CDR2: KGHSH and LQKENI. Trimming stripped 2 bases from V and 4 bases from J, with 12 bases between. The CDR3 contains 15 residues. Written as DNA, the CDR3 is TGTGCCAGCTCACCAGGCTTATCAGGGAATCAGCCCCAGCATTTT. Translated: CASSPGLSGNQPQHF.

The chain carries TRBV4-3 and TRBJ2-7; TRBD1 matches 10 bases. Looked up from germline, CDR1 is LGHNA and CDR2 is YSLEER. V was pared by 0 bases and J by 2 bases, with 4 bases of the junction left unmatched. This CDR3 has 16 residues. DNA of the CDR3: TGCGCCAGCAGCCAAGATTCGGGACAGGGGACCTACGAGCAGTACTTC. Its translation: CASSQDSGQGTYEQYF.